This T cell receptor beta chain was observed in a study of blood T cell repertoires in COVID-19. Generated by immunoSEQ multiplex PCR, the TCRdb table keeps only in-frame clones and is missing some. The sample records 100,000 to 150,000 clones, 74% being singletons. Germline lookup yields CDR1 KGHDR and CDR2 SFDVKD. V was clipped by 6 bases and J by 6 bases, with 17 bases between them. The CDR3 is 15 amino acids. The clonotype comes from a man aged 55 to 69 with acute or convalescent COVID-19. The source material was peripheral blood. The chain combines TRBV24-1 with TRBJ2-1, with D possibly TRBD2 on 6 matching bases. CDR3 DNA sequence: TGTGCCACCAGTTTCTTCCATGCTAGCGCCAATGAGCAGTTCTTC. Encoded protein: CATSFFHASANEQFF.